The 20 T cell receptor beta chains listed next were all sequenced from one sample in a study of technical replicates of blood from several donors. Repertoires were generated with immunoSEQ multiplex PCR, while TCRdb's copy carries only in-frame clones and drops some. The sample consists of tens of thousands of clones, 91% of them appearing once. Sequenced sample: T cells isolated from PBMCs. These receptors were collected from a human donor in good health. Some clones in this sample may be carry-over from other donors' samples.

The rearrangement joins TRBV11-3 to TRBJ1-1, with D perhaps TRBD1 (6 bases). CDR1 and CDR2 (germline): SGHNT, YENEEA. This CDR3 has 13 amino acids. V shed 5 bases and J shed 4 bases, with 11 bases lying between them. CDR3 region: CASSAQGSTEAFF. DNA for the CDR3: TGTGCCAGCAGCGCGCAGGGGTCCACTGAAGCTTTCTTT.

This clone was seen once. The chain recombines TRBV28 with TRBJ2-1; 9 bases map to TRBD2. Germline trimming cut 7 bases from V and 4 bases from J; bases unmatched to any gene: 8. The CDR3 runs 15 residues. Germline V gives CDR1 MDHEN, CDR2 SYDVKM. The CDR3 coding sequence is TGTGCCAGCACCCCGATAGCGGGAGCATACAATGAGCAGTTCTTC. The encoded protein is CASTPIAGAYNEQFF.

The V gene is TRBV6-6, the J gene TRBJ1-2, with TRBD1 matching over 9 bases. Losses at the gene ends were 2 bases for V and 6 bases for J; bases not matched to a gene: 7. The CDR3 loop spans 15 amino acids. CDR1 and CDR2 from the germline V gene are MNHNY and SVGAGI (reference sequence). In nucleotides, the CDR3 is TGTGCCAGCAGTTACGACGTCACAGGGGGCAATGGCTACACCTTC. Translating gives CASSYDVTGGNGYTF.

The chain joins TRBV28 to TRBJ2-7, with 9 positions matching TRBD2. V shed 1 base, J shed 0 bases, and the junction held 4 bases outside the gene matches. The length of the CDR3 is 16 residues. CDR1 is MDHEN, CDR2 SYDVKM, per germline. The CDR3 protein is CASSLSASGDSYEQYF. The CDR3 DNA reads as TGTGCCAGCAGTTTATCCGCTAGCGGGGACTCCTACGAGCAGTACTTC.

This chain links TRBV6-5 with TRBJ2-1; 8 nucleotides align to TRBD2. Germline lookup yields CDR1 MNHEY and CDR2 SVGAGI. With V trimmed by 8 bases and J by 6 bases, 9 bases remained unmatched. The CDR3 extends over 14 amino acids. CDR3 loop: CASGPIAGGNEQFF. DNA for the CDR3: TGTGCCAGCGGGCCGATCGCGGGGGGCAATGAGCAGTTCTTC.

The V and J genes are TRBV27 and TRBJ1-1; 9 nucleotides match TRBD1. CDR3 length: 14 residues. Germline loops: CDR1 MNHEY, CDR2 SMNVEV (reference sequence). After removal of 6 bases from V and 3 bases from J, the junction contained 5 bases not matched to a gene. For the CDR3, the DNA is TGTGCCAGCAGGTCCGGGACAGGGTACACTGAAGCTTTCTTT. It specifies CASRSGTGYTEAFF.

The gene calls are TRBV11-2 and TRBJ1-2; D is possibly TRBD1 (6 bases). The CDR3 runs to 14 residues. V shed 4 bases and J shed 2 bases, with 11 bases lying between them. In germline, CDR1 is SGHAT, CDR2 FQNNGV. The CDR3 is CASSSDRTNYGYTF. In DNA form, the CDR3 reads TGTGCCAGCAGCTCAGACAGGACAAACTATGGCTACACCTTC. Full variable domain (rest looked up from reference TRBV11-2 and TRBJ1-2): EAGVAQSPRYKIIEKRQSVAFWCNPISGHATLYWYQQILGQGPKLLIQFQNNGVVDDSQLPKDRFSAERLKGVDSTLKIQPAKLEDSAVYLCASSSDRTNYGYTFGSGTRLTVV.

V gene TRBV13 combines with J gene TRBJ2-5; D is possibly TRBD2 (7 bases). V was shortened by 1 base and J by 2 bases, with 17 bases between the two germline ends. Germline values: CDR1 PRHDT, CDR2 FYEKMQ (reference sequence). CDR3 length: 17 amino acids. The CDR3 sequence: CASSLVRRGPRQETQYF. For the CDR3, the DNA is TGTGCCAGCAGCTTAGTTAGGCGGGGGCCGAGGCAAGAGACCCAGTACTTC.

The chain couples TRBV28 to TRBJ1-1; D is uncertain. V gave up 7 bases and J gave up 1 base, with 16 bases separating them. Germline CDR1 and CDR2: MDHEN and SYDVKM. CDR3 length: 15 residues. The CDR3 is CASNMVGGPNTEAFF. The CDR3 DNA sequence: TGTGCCAGCAATATGGTGGGCGGGCCGAACACTGAAGCTTTCTTT.

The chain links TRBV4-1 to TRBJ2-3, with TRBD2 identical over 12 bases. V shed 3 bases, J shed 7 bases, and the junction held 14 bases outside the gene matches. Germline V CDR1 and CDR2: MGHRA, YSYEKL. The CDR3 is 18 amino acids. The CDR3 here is CASSQAGTSGRSYYTQYF. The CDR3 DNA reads TGCGCCAGCAGCCAGGCGGGAACTAGCGGGAGGTCCTATTATACGCAGTATTTT.

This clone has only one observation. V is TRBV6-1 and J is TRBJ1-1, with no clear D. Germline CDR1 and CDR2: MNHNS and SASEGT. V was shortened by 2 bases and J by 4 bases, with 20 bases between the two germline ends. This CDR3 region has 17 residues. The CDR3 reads CASSENPGIKVSTEAFF. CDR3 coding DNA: TGTGCCAGCAGTGAAAACCCGGGGATTAAAGTAAGCACTGAAGCTTTCTTT.

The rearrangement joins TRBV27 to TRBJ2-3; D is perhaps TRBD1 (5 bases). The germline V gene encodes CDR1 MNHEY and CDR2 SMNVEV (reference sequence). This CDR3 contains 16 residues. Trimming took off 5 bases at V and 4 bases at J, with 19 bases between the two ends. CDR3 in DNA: TGTGCCAGCAGTCCAGAAGGGCAGGGCCCCCCAGATACGCAGTATTTT. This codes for CASSPEGQGPPDTQYF.

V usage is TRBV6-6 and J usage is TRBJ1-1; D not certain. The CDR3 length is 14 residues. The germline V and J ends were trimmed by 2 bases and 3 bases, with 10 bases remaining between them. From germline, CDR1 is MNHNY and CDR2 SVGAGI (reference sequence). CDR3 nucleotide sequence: TGTGCCAGCAGTTACCCCCCTGAGCACACTGAAGCTTTCTTT. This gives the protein CASSYPPEHTEAFF.

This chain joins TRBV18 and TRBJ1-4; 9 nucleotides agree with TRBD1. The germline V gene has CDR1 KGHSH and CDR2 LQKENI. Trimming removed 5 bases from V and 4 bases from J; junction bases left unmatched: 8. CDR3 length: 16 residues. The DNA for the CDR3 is TGTGCCAGCTCAGCTACCTCGGGACAGGGTAATGAAAAACTGTTTTTT. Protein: CASSATSGQGNEKLFF.

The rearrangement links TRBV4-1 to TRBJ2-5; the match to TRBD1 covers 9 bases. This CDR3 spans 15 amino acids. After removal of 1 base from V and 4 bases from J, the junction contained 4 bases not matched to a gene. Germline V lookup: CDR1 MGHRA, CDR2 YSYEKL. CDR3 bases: TGCGCCAGCAGCCAAGTGGGGACAGGGAGAGAGACCCAGTACTTC. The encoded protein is CASSQVGTGRETQYF.

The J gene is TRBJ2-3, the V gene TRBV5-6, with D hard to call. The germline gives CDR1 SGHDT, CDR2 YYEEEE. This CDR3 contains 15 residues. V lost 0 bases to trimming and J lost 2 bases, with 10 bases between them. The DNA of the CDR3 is TGTGCCAGCAGCTTGGTCGTACAGCTCACAGATACGCAGTATTTT. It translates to CASSLVVQLTDTQYF.

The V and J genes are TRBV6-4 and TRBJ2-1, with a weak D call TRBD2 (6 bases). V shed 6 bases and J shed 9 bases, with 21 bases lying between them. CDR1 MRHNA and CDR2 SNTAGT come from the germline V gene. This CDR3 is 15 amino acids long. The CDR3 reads CASSPRLGESGEQFF. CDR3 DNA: TGTGCCAGCAGCCCCAGACTAGGGGAATCGGGTGAGCAGTTCTTC.

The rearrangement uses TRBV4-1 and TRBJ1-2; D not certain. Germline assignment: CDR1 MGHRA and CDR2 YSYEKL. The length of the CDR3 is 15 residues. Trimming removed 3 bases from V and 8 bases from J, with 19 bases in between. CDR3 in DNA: TGCGCCAGCAGCCAGGTCCCTATGGCCACGGAGGGCTACACCTTC. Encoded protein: CASSQVPMATEGYTF.

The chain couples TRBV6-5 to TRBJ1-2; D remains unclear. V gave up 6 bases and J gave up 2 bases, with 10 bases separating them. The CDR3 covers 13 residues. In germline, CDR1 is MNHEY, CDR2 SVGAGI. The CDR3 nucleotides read TGTGCCAGCAGCCGGGAATGGAACTATGGCTACACCTTC. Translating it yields CASSREWNYGYTF.

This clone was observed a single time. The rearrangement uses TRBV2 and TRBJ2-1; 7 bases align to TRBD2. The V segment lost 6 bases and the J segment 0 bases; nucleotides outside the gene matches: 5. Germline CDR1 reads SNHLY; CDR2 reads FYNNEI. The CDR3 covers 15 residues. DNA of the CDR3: TGTGCCAGCAGGGGGACTACCAGCTCCTACAATGAGCAGTTCTTC. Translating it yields CASRGTTSSYNEQFF.